The 3 T cell receptor beta chains in this list originate from one sample, sequenced in a study of cytomegalovirus exposure and HLA in healthy donors. It was with 60 Vbeta and 13 Jbeta primers that the PCR ran. The table came from immunoSEQ multiplex PCR; TCRdb's copy has only in-frame clones and leaves some out. Of about 150,000 clones listed, more than 75% were seen once; the top ten hold about 2.4%. Sequenced: PBMCs. The receptors shown here come from a young man in good health and CMV-seropositive.

CDR3 DNA: TGTGCCAGCAGCGTAATGTCCCTAGCGGGAGACACAGATACGCAGTATTTT. As protein: CASSVMSLAGDTDTQYF. The chain has TRBV9 and TRBJ2-3; 10 bases line up with TRBD2. The CDR3 loop spans 17 amino acids. Germline loops: CDR1 SGDLS, CDR2 YYNGEE. V trimming: 1 base; J trimming: 2 bases; junction bases outside the gene matches: 7. Using reference TRBV9 and TRBJ2-3 for the parts outside the CDR3, the full variable domain is DSGVTQTPKHLITATGQRVTLRCSPRSGDLSVYWYQQSLDQGLQFLIQYYNGEERAKGNILERFSAQQFPDLHSELNLSSLELGDSALYFCASSVMSLAGDTDTQYFGPGTRLTVL.

The J gene is TRBJ1-4, the V gene TRBV7-9, with 9 bases matching TRBD1. Germline V CDR1 and CDR2: SEHNR, FQNEAQ (reference sequence). The V and J ends lost 5 bases and 10 bases, in that order; junction bases with no gene match: 8. The CDR3 runs 14 residues. The CDR3 bases are TGTGCCAGCAGCGCACAGGGGGCATTGGGAAAACTGTTTTTT. Protein product: CASSAQGALGKLFF.

This clone was seen just once. V gene TRBV14 combines with J gene TRBJ1-4; D remains ambiguous. CDR1 SGHDN and CDR2 FVKESK come from the germline V gene. The CDR3 spans 18 residues. Trimming shortened V by 3 bases and J by 5 bases, and 22 bases separated the two germline ends. The CDR3 loop reads CASSQVLFWQTRNEKLFF. The CDR3 nucleotides are TGTGCCAGCAGCCAGGTGTTATTTTGGCAGACAAGGAATGAAAAACTGTTTTTT.